The following is a TCR beta chain sequence with its context. Its specificity is not known. The record originates from a study of shared clonotypes between healthy human individuals. Study-level points and caveats: The naive CD4 repertoires of several donors were compared, and 5% to 6.5% of clonotypes were shared. With few donors, the genetic and exposure-history diversity represented was limited. Generation probabilities were higher for clonotypes shared across all four sorted-subset donors than for unshared ones.

CDR1 is SGHVS, CDR2 FQNEAQ, per germline. Trimming cost V 1 base and J 8 bases, with 8 bases left between them. This CDR3 spans 13 amino acids. Naive CD8 cells lacked CD45RO, underwent positive selection for CCR7 and left out terminally differentiated effector memory CD45RA+ cells. The assay ran at deep level. Assay: immunoSEQ multiplex PCR; the TCRdb copy retains only in-frame clones and omits some. Of 2 million or so clones in the sample, just under 95% were seen once. The sequenced material came from naive CD8+ T cells sorted from blood. This receptor was obtained from a man younger than 35 in good health. V and J are TRBV7-8 and TRBJ1-4, with D perhaps matching TRBD1 (5 bases). The CDR3 bases are TGTGCCAGCAGCTTAGGGGGCAAGGAAAAACTGTTTTTT. Translating it yields CASSLGGKEKLFF. Full variable domain (missing parts from reference TRBV7-8 and TRBJ1-4): GAGVSQSPRYKVAKRGQDVALRCDPISGHVSLFWYQQALGQGPEFLTYFQNEAQLDKSGLPSDRFFAERPEGSVSTLKIQRTQQEDSAVYLCASSLGGKEKLFFGSGTQLSVL.